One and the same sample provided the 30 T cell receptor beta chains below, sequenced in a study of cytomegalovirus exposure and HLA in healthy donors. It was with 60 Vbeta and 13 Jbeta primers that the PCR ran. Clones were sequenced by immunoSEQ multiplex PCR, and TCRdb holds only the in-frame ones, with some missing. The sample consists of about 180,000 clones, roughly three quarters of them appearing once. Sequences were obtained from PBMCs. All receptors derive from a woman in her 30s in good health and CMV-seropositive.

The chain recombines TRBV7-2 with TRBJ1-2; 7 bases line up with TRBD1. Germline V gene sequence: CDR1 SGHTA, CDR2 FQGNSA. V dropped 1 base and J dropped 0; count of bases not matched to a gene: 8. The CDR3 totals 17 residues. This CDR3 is CASSLVRTGPPNYGYTF. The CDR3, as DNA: TGTGCCAGCAGCTTAGTTCGGACAGGACCGCCTAACTATGGCTACACCTTC.

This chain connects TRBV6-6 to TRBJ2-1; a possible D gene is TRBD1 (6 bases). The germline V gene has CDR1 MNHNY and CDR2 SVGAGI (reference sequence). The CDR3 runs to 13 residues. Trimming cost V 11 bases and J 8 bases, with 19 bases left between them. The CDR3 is CAARGRTVDEQFF. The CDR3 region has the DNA TGTGCCGCCAGGGGCAGGACCGTCGATGAGCAGTTCTTC.

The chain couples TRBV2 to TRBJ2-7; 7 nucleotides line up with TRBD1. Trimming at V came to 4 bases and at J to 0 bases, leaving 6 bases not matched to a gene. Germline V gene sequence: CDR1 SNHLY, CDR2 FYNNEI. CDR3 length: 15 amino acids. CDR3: CASSGTGLSSYEQYF. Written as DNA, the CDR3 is TGTGCCAGCAGTGGGACAGGCCTAAGCTCCTACGAGCAGTACTTC.

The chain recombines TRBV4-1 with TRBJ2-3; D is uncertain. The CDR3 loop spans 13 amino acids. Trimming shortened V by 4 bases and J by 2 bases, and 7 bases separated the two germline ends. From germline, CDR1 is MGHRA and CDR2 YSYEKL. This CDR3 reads CASSLVATDTQYF. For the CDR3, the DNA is TGCGCCAGCAGCCTTGTAGCCACAGATACGCAGTATTTT.

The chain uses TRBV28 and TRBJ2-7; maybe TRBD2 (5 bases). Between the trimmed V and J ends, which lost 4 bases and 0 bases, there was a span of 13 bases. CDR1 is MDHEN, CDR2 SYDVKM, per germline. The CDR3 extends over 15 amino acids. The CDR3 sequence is CASSSTNPTSYEQYF. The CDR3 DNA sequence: TGTGCCAGCAGTTCGACTAACCCTACCTCCTACGAGCAGTACTTC.

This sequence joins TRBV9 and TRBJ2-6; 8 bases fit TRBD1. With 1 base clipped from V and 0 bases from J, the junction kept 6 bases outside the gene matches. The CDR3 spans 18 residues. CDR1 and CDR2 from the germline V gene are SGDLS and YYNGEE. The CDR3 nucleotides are TGTGCCAGCAGCGTACCCCGGGACAGGAGCTCTGGGGCCAACGTCCTGACTTTC. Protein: CASSVPRDRSSGANVLTF. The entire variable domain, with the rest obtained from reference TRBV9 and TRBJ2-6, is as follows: DSGVTQTPKHLITATGQRVTLRCSPRSGDLSVYWYQQSLDQGLQFLIQYYNGEERAKGNILERFSAQQFPDLHSELNLSSLELGDSALYFCASSVPRDRSSGANVLTFGAGSRLTVL.

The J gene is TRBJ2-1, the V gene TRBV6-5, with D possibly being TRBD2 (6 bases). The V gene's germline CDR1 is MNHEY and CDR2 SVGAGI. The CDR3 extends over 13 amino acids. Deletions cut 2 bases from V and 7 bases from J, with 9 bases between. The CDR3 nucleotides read TGTGCCAGCAGTTACACTGGGGGGAATGAGCAGTTCTTC. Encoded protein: CASSYTGGNEQFF.

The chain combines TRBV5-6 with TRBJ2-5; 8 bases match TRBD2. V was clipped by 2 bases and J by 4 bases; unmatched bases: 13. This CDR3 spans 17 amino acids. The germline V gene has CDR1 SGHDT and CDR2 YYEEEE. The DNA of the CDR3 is TGTGCCAGCAGCTTTCGGGGGGGTGGGGGCGCAGGAGAGACCCAGTACTTC. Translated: CASSFRGGGGAGETQYF. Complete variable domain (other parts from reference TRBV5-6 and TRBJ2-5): DAGVTQSPTHLIKTRGQQVTLRCSPKSGHDTVSWYQQALGQGPQFIFQYYEEEERQRGNFPDRFSGHQFPNYSSELNVNALLLGDSALYLCASSFRGGGGAGETQYFGPGTRLLVL.

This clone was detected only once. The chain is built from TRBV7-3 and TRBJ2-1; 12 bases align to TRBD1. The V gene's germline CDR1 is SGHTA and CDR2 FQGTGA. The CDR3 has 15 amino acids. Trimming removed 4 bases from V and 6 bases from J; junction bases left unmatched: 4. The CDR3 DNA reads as TGTGCCAGCAGCTCGGGACAGGGGGCGGGCAATGAGCAGTTCTTC. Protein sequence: CASSSGQGAGNEQFF.

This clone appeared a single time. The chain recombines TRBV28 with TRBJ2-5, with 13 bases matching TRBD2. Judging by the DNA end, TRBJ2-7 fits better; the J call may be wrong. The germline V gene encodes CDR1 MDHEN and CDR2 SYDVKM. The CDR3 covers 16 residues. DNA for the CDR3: TGTGCCAGCAGTTTAAGACTAGCGGGGGGCGGGGACGAGCAGTACTTC. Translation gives CASSLRLAGGGDEQYF.

The CDR3 reads CASSPPGQGLLLSYEQYF. Written as DNA, the CDR3 is TGTGCCAGCTCACCCCCGGGACAGGGCCTATTACTCTCCTACGAGCAGTACTTC. This chain links TRBV18 with TRBJ2-7; 9 bases match TRBD1. The trim removed 3 bases at V and 0 bases at J, leaving 12 bases unmatched. The germline gives CDR1 KGHSH, CDR2 LQKENI. The CDR3 runs to 18 residues.

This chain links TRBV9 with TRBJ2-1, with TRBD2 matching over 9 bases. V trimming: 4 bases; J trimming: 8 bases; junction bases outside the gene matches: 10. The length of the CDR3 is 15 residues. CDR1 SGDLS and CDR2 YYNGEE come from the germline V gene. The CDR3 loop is CASSLGTSISYEQFF. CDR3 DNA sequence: TGTGCCAGCAGCCTCGGGACTAGCATTTCCTATGAGCAGTTCTTC.

DNA of the CDR3: TGTGCCAGCAGCTTTACCGGGGTCGGAGAGCAGTACTTC. Translating gives CASSFTGVGEQYF. This chain connects TRBV5-4 to TRBJ2-7; a possible D gene is TRBD2 (5 bases). Germline V gene sequence: CDR1 SGHNT, CDR2 YYREEE (reference sequence). The CDR3 runs to 13 residues. Trimming stripped 2 bases from V and 7 bases from J, with 13 bases between.

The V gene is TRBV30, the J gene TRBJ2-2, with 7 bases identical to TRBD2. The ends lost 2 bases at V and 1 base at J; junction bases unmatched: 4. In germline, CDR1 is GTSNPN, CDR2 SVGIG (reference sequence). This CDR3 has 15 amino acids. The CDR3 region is CAWSTGGQNTGELFF. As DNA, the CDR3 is TGTGCCTGGAGTACGGGGGGTCAGAACACCGGGGAGCTGTTTTTT. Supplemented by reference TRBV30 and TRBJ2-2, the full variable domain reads SQTIHQWPATLVQPVGSPLSLECTVEGTSNPNLYWYRQAAGRGLQLLFYSVGIGQISSEVPQNLSASRPQDRQFILSSKKLLLSDSGFYLCAWSTGGQNTGELFFGEGSRLTVL.

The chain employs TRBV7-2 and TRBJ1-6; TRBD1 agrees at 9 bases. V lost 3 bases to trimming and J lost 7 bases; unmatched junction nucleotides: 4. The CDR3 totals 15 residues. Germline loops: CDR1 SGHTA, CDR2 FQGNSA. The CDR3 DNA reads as TGTGCCAGCAGCTTGGGGGGACAGGGCAATTCACCCCTCCACTTT. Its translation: CASSLGGQGNSPLHF.

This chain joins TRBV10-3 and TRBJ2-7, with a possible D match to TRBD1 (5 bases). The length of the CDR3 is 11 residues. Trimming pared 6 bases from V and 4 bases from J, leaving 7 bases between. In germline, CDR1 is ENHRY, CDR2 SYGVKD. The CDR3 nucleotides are TGTGCCATCAGCGACAGATACGAGCAGTACTTC. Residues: CAISDRYEQYF.

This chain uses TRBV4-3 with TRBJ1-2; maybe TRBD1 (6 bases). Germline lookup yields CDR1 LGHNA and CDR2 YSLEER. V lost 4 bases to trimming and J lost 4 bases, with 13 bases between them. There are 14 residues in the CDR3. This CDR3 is CASSPGQLPYGYTF. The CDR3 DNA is TGCGCCAGCAGCCCAGGACAGCTCCCCTATGGCTACACCTTC.

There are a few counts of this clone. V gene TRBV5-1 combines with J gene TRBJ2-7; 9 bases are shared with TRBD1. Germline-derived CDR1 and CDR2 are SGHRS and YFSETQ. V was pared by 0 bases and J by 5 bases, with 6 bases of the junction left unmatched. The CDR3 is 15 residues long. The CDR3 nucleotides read TGCGCCAGCAGCTTGGCGGGACAGGGATACGACGAGCAGTACTTC. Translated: CASSLAGQGYDEQYF.

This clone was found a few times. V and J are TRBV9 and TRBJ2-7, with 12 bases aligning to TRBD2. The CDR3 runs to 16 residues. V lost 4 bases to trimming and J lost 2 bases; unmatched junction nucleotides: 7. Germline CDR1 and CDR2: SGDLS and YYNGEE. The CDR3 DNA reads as TGTGCCAGCAGCCCCCGGACTAGCGGGAACCCCTACGAGCAGTACTTC. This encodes CASSPRTSGNPYEQYF.

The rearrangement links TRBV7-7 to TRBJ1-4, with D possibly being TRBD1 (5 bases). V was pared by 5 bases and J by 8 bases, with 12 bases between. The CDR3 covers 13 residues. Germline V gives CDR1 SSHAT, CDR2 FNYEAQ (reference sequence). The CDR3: CASSLRGGEKLFF. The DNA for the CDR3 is TGTGCCAGCAGCCTCCGGGGGGGGGAAAAACTGTTTTTT.

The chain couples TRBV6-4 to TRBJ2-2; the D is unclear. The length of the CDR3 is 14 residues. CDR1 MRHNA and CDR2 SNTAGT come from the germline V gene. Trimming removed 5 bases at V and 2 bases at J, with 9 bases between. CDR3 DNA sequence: TGTGCCAGCAGTATTGACACCAACACCGGGGAGCTGTTTTTT. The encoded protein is CASSIDTNTGELFF.

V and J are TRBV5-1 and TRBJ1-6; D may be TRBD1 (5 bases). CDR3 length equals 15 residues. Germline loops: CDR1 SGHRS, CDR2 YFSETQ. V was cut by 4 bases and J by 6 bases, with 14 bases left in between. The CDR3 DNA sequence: TGCGCCAGCAGCCTAGGGGCAGGACCTAATTCACCCCTCCACTTT. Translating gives CASSLGAGPNSPLHF.

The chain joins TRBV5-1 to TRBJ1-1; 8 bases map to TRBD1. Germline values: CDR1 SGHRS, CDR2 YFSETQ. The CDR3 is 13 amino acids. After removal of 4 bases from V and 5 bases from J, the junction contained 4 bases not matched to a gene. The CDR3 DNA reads TGCGCCAGCAGCATCACAGGGGGTACTGAAGCTTTCTTT. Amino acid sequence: CASSITGGTEAFF.

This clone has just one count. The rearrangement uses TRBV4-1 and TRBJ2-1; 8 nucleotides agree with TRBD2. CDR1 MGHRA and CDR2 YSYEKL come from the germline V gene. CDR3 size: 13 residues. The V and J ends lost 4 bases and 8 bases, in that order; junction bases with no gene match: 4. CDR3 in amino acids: CASSRGGLDEQFF. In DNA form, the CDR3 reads TGCGCCAGCAGCCGGGGGGGACTAGATGAGCAGTTCTTC.

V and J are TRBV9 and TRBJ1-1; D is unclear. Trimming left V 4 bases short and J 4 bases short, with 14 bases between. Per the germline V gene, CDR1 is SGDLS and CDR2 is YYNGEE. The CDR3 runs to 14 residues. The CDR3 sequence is CASSPYGGSTEAFF. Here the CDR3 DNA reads TGTGCCAGCAGCCCCTATGGTGGGAGCACTGAAGCTTTCTTT.

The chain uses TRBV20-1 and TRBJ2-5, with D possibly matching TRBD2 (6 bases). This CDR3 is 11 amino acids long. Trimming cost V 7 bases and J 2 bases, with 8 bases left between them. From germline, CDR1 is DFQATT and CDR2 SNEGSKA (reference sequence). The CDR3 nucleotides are TGCAGTGGGGACTTGCAAGAGACCCAGTACTTC. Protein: CSGDLQETQYF.

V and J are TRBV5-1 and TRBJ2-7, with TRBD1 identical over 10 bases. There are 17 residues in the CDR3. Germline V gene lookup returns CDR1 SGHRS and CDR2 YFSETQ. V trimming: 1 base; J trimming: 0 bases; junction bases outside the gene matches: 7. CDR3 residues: CASSLPGGDRGSYEQYF. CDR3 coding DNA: TGCGCCAGCAGCTTGCCGGGTGGGGACAGGGGCTCCTACGAGCAGTACTTC.

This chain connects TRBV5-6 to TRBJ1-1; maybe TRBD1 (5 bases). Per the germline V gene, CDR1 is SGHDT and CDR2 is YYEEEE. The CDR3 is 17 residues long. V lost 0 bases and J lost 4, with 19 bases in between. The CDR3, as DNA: TGTGCCAGCAGCTTGGGACGGTTGGGGGGTCGGGGCACTGAAGCTTTCTTT. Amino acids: CASSLGRLGGRGTEAFF.

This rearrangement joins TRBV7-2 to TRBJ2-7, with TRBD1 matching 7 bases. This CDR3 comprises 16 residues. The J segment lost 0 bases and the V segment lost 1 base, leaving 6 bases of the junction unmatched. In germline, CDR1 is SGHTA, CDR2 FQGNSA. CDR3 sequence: CASSLEGQHSSYEQYF. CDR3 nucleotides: TGTGCCAGCAGCTTAGAGGGACAGCACTCCTCCTACGAGCAGTACTTC.

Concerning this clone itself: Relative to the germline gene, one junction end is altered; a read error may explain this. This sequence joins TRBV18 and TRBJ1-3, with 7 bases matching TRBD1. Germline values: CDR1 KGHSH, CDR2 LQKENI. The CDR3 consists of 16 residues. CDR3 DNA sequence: TGTGCCAGCTCCCCACGAGGGACAGACTCTGGAAACACCATATATTTT. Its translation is CASSPRGTDSGNTIYF.